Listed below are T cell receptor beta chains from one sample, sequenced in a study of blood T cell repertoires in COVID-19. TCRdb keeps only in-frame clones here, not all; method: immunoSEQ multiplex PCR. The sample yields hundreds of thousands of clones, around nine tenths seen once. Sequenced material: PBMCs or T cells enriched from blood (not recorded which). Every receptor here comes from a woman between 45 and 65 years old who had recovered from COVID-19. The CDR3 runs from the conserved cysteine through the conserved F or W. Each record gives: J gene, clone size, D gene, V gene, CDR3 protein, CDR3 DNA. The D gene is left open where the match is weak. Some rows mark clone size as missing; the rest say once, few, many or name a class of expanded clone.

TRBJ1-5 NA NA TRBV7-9 CASSPLGEGWNQPQHF TGTGCCAGCAGCCCCCTCGGGGAGGGTTGGAATCAGCCCCAGCATTTT
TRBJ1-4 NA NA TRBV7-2 CASSLATGQKLFF TGTGCCAGCAGCTTAGCCACAGGCCAAAAACTGTTTTTT
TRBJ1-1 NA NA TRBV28 CASSPGVFYTEAFF TGTGCCAGCAGTCCGGGAGTCTTCTACACTGAAGCTTTCTTT
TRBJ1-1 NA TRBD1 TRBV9 CASSVGTGVAEAFF TGTGCCAGCAGCGTAGGGACAGGGGTGGCTGAAGCTTTCTTT
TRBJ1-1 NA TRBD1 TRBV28 CASRIRGRNTEAFF TGTGCCAGCAGAATCAGGGGGCGGAACACTGAAGCTTTCTTT
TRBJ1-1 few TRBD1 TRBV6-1 CASSEWTGGETEAFF TGTGCCAGCAGTGAGTGGACAGGGGGAGAAACTGAAGCTTTCTTT
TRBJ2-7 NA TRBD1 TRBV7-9 CASSSGQGGSSPYEQYF TGTGCCAGCAGCTCCGGACAGGGAGGTTCCTCACCCTACGAGCAGTACTTC
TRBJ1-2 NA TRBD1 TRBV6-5 CASSYSGRDRAGGYTF TGTGCCAGCAGTTACTCGGGCCGGGACAGGGCGGGCGGCTACACCTTC
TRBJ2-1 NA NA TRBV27 CASSSPSGKPYNEQFF TGTGCCAGCAGTTCTCCCTCCGGGAAACCCTACAATGAGCAGTTCTTC
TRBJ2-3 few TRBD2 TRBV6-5 CASRGLAAATDTQYF TGTGCCAGCAGGGGACTAGCCGCCGCCACGGATACGCAGTATTTT
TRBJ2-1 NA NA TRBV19 CASSRGGVRGNEQFF TGTGCCAGTAGTAGAGGCGGGGTCCGGGGCAATGAGCAGTTCTTC
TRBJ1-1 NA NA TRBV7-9 CASSSRRNTEAFF TGTGCCAGCAGCTCGAGGAGGAACACTGAAGCTTTCTTT
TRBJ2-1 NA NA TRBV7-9 CASSLPDSPYNEQFF TGTGCCAGCAGTCTCCCCGACTCCCCGTACAATGAGCAGTTCTTC
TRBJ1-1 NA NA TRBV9 CASSPTPTAGTEAFF TGTGCCAGCAGCCCTACCCCCACCGCCGGCACTGAAGCTTTCTTT
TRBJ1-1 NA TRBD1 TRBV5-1 CASSFSGQGGTEAFF TGCGCCAGCAGCTTCTCTGGGCAGGGGGGAACTGAAGCTTTCTTT
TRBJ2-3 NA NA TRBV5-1 CASSWGSGSVSTDTQYF TGCGCCAGCAGCTGGGGCAGTGGCAGCGTTAGCACAGATACGCAGTATTTT
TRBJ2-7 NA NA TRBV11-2 CASSLGSYEQYF TGTGCCAGCAGCTTAGGCAGCTACGAGCAGTACTTC
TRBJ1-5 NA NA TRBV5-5 CASSLEGGQPQHF TGTGCCAGCAGCTTGGAAGGGGGTCAGCCCCAGCATTTT
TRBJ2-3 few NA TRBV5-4 CASSPGGGRPGTDTQYF TGTGCCAGCAGCCCTGGGGGAGGTAGGCCGGGCACAGATACGCAGTATTTT
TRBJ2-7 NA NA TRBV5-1 CASSFGPGQGHEQYF NA
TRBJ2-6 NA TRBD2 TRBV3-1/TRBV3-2 CASSQEPSGGSGANVLTF TGTGCCAGCAGCCAAGAACCTAGCGGGGGGTCTGGGGCCAACGTCCTGACTTTC
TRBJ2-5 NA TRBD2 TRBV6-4 CASSEGAGGPQETQYF TGTGCCAGCAGTGAAGGAGCGGGGGGCCCGCAAGAGACCCAGTACTTC
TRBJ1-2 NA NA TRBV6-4 CASSDDSSWVVGGYTF TGTGCCAGCAGTGACGACAGCTCCTGGGTCGTGGGAGGCTACACCTTC
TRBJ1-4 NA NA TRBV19 CASSRSRQDLSPDIGEKLFF TGTGCCAGTAGTAGAAGTCGCCAGGATTTATCTCCCGACATTGGGGAAAAACTGTTTTTT
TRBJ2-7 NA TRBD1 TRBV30 CAWTGQGSEQYF TGTGCCTGGACGGGACAGGGGTCCGAGCAGTACTTC
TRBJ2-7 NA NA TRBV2 CASSDYSQNSYEQYF TGTGCCAGCAGTGATTACAGCCAAAACTCCTACGAGCAGTACTTC
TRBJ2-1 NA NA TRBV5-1 CASRSTGSYNEQFF TGCGCCAGCAGGTCGACGGGATCCTACAATGAGCAGTTCTTC
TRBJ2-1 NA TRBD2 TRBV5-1 CASSRGTSGGPAKNNEQFF TGCGCCAGCAGCAGGGGGACTAGCGGGGGACCGGCGAAAAACAATGAGCAGTTCTTC
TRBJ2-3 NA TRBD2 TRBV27 CASSQRTSGGIYTDTQYF TGTGCCAGCAGTCAGCGGACTAGCGGGGGCATTTACACAGATACGCAGTATTTT
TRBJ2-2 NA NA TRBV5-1 CASSFGQTNTGELFF TGCGCCAGCAGCTTCGGACAGACCAACACCGGGGAGCTGTTTTTT